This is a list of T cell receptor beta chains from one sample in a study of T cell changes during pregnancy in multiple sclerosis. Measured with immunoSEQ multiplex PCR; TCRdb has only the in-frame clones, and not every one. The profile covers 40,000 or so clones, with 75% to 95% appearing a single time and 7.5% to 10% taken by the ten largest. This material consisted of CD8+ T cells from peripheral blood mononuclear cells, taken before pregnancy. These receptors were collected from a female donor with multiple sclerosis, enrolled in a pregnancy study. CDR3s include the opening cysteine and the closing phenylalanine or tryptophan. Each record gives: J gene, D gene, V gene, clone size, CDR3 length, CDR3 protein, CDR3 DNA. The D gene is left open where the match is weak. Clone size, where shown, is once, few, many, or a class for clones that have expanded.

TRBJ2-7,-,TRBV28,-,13,CASSFGKSYEQYF,TGTGCCAGCAGTTTTGGCAAGTCCTACGAGCAGTACTTC
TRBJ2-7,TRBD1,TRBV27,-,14,CASGQGSHYYEQYF,TGTGCCAGCGGACAGGGCTCCCATTACTACGAGCAGTACTTC
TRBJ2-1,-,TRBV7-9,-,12,CASSPREGLEFF,TGTGCCAGCAGCCCCCGTGAGGGTCTGGAGTTCTTC
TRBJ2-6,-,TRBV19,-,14,CASSLASGANVLTF,TGTGCCAGTAGTTTAGCATCTGGGGCCAACGTCCTGACTTTC
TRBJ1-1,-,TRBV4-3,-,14,CASSQVLEFREAFF,TGCGCCAGCAGCCAAGTTTTAGAGTTCCGTGAAGCTTTCTTT
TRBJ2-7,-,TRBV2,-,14,CASSDLDTTGEQYF,TGTGCCAGCAGTGATTTGGACACCACTGGGGAGCAGTACTTC
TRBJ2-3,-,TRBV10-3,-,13,CAISREMTDTQYF,TGTGCCATCTCACGGGAGATGACAGATACGCAGTATTTT
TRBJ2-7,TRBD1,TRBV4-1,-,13,CASSYGQGGEQYF,TGCGCCAGCAGCTACGGACAGGGTGGAGAGCAGTACTTC
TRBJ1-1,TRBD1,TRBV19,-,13,CASSTWDSNEAFF,TGTGCCAGTAGTACCTGGGACAGCAATGAAGCTTTCTTT
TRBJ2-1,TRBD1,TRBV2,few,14,CASVWQGAYNEQFF,TGTGCCAGCGTGTGGCAGGGGGCTTACAATGAGCAGTTCTTC
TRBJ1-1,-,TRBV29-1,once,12,CSVLETEPEAFF,TGCAGCGTCCTAGAAACCGAGCCTGAAGCTTTCTTT
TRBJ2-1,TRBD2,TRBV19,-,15,CASSIELAAYNEQFF,TGTGCCAGTAGTATAGAACTAGCGGCCTACAATGAGCAGTTCTTC
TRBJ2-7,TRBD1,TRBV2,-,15,CASLLMTGTGDEQYF,TGTGCCAGCTTACTCATGACCGGGACAGGGGACGAGCAGTACTTC
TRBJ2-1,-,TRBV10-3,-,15,CAISDPPSDYNEQFF,TGTGCCATCAGTGATCCCCCTAGCGACTACAATGAGCAGTTCTTC
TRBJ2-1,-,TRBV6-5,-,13,CASSLRSSNEQFF,TGTGCCAGCAGCCTCCGTTCTAGCAATGAGCAGTTCTTC
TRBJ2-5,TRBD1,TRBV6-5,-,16,CASSYTNRDSQKTQYF,TGTGCCAGCAGTTACACAAACCGGGACAGCCAAAAGACCCAGTACTTC
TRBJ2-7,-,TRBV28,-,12,CASRSQGNEQYF,TGTGCCAGCAGATCCCAGGGGAATGAGCAGTACTTC
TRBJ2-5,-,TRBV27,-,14,CASSFGQGGETQYF,TGTGCCAGCAGTTTCGGGCAGGGGGGAGAGACCCAGTACTTC
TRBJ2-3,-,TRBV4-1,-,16,CASSVRSANVADTQYF,TGCGCCAGCAGCGTCCGCTCAGCGAATGTAGCAGATACGCAGTATTTT
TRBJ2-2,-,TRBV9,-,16,CASSTLQGTNTGELFF,TGTGCCAGCAGCACATTGCAGGGGACGAACACCGGGGAGCTGTTTTTT
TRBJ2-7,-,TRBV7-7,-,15,CASSSTTGRLGGQYF,TGTGCTAGCAGCTCAACGACAGGGAGGTTGGGCGGGCAGTACTTC
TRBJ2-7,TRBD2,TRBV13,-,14,CASSRSGSGYEQYF,TGTGCCAGCAGCCGAAGCGGGAGCGGATACGAGCAGTACTTC
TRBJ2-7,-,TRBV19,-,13,CASSGGPYNEQYF,TGTGCCAGTAGTGGAGGGCCGTATAACGAGCAGTACTTC
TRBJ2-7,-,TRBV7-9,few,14,CASSLEGGTYEQYF,TGTGCCAGCAGCTTAGAGGGAGGTACCTACGAGCAGTACTTC
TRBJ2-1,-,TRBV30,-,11,CAWNQGNEQFF,TGTGCCTGGAATCAGGGAAATGAGCAGTTCTTC
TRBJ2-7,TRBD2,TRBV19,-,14,CASSIGGGNYEQYF,TGTGCCAGTAGTATAGGGGGAGGGAACTACGAGCAGTACTTC
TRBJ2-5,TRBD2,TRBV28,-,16,CASSPSGSFHQETQYF,TGTGCCAGCAGCCCTAGCGGGAGTTTTCACCAAGAGACCCAGTACTTC
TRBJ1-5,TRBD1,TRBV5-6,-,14,CASSSETGGQPQHF,TGTGCCAGCAGCTCAGAGACAGGGGGACAGCCCCAGCATTTT
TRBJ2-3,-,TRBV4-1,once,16,CASSPGVNPGVDTQYF,TGCGCCAGCAGCCCCGGGGTGAACCCGGGGGTGGATACGCAGTATTTT
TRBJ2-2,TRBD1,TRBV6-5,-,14,CASSYGTGAGELFF,TGTGCCAGCAGTTATGGAACAGGGGCCGGGGAGCTGTTTTTT
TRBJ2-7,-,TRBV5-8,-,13,CASSLEGFNEQYF,TGTGCCAGCAGCTTGGAGGGGTTCAACGAGCAGTACTTC